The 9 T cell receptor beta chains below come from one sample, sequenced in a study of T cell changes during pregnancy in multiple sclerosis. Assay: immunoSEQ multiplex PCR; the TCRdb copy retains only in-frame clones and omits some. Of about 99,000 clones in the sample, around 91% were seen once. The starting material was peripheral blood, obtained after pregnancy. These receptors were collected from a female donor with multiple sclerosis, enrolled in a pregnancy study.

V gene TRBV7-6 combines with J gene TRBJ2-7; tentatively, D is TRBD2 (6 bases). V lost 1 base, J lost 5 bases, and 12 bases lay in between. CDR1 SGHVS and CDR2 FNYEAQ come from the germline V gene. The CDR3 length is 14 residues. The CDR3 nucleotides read TGTGCCAGCAGCTTAGGCAGGGCGGGACACGAGCAGTACTTC. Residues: CASSLGRAGHEQYF.

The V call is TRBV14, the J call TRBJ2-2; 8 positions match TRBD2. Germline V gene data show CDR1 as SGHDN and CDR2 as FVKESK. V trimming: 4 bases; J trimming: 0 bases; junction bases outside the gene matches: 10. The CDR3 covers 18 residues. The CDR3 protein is CASSRGLVGSANTGELFF. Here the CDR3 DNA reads TGTGCCAGCAGCCGGGGACTAGTAGGTTCGGCGAACACCGGGGAGCTGTTTTTT.

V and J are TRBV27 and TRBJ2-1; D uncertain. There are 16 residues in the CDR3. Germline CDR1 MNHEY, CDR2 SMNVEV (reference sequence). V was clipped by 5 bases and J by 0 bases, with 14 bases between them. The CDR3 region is CASSPLFVSSYNEQFF. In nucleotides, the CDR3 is TGTGCCAGCAGTCCACTCTTCGTGAGCTCCTACAATGAGCAGTTCTTC.

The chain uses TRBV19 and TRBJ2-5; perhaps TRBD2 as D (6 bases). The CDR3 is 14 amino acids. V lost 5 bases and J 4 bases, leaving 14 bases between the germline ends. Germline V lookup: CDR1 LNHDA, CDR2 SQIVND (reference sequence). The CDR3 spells CASSHGTGSETQYF. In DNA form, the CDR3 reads TGTGCCAGTAGTCACGGGACTGGCTCAGAGACCCAGTACTTC.

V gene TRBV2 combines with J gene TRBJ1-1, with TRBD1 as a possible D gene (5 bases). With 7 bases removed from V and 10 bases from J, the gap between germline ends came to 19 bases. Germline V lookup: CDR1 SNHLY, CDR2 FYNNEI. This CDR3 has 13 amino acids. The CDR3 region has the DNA TGTGCCAGCACAGGGCAAGCCCTAGAGAGAGCTTTCTTT. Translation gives CASTGQALERAFF.

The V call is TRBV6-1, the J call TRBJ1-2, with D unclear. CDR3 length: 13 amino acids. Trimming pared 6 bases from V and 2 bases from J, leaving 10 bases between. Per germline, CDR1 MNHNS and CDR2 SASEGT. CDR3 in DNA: TGTGCCAGCAGAGCCGGAGCCAACTATGGCTACACCTTC. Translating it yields CASRAGANYGYTF.

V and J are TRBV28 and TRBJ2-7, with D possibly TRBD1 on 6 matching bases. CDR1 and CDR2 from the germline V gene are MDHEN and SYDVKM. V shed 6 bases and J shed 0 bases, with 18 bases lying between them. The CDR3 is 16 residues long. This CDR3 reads CASSRQDSPISYEQYF. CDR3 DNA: TGTGCCAGCAGCCGTCAGGACAGTCCGATCTCCTACGAGCAGTACTTC.

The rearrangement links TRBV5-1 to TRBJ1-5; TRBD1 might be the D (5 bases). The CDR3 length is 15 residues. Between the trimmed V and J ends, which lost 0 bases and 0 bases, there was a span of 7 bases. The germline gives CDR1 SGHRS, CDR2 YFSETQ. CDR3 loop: CASSLEGYSNQPQHF. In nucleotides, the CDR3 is TGCGCCAGCAGCTTGGAGGGGTATAGCAATCAGCCCCAGCATTTT.

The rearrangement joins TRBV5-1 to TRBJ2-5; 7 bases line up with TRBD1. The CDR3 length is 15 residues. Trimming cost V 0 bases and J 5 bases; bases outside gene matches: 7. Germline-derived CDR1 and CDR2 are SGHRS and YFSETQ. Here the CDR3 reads CASSLALGGAETQYF. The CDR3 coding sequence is TGCGCCAGCAGCTTGGCCCTAGGGGGCGCGGAGACCCAGTACTTC.